These 11 T cell receptor beta chains originate from one sample sequenced in a study of T cell responses to AZD1222 COVID-19 vaccine. The method was immunoSEQ multiplex PCR; TCRdb's version includes in-frame clones alone and lacks a portion of them. This table has about 83,000 clones, about 89% appearing once. This sample comprised peripheral blood, obtained on day 0 of MenACWY control vaccination. The origin of the receptors is an adult in good health.

V gene TRBV24-1 combines with J gene TRBJ1-2; D may be TRBD1 (5 bases). The CDR3 loop spans 14 amino acids. Germline-derived CDR1 and CDR2 are KGHDR and SFDVKD. Trimming removed 3 bases at V and 5 bases at J, with 12 bases between. CDR3 region: CATSDPPGDYGYTF. The CDR3 region has the DNA TGTGCCACCAGTGATCCGCCGGGGGATTATGGCTACACCTTC.

V is TRBV27 and J is TRBJ2-5, with D perhaps TRBD2 (6 bases). Per the germline V gene, CDR1 is MNHEY and CDR2 is SMNVEV (reference sequence). With 0 bases removed from V and 5 bases from J, the gap between germline ends came to 10 bases. This CDR3 has 14 amino acids. The CDR3 reads CASSLSISGETQYF. The CDR3 coding sequence is TGTGCCAGCAGTTTATCGATCAGCGGGGAGACCCAGTACTTC.

The gene calls are TRBV2 and TRBJ2-3; D remains ambiguous. Per germline, CDR1 SNHLY and CDR2 FYNNEI. The CDR3 is 16 amino acids. With 7 bases removed from V and 0 bases from J, the gap between germline ends came to 17 bases. The CDR3 region has the DNA TGTGCCAGCACTCGAATCGGAACTACTAGCACAGATACGCAGTATTTT. It specifies CASTRIGTTSTDTQYF.

The chain couples TRBV30 to TRBJ1-6; D gene ambiguous. Germline V CDR1 and CDR2: GTSNPN, SVGIG (reference sequence). The CDR3 sequence is 14 residues long. The V and J ends lost 2 bases and 5 bases respectively, with 10 bases between them. CDR3 sequence reads: CAWSRTPDNSPLHF. CDR3 DNA sequence: TGTGCCTGGAGTAGGACCCCAGATAATTCACCCCTCCACTTT.

V is TRBV6-5 and J is TRBJ2-5; TRBD2 might be the D (5 bases). CDR1 is MNHEY and CDR2 is SVGAGI in the germline V gene. The length of the CDR3 is 15 residues. V dropped 4 bases and J dropped 4 bases, with 16 bases sitting between them. CDR3 coding DNA: TGTGCCAGCAGTTCCCATCGGGGTCTACGAGAGACCCAGTACTTC. This sequence encodes CASSSHRGLRETQYF.

This clone showed up just once. This chain connects TRBV6-5 to TRBJ2-3; a weak D match, TRBD2 (6 bases). Trimming left V 6 bases short and J 4 bases short, with 20 bases between. CDR1 and CDR2 (germline): MNHEY, SVGAGI. This CDR3 comprises 16 residues. The CDR3 loop reads CASSYPGGEMADTQYF. Written as DNA, the CDR3 is TGTGCCAGCAGCTACCCGGGCGGGGAGATGGCAGATACGCAGTATTTT.

The chain uses TRBV7-2 and TRBJ2-3; a weak D match, TRBD2 (5 bases). The V and J ends lost 5 bases and 0 bases respectively, with 9 bases between them. The CDR3 consists of 14 residues. The germline V gene has CDR1 SGHTA and CDR2 FQGNSA. Here the CDR3 reads CASSLRASTDTQYF. The CDR3 coding sequence is TGTGCCAGCAGCCTGAGGGCCAGCACAGATACGCAGTATTTT.

J is TRBJ2-3 and V is TRBV27; D is uncertain. The V end lost 2 bases, the J end lost 4 bases, and 10 bases lay between the germline ends. Germline V gene sequence: CDR1 MNHEY, CDR2 SMNVEV (reference sequence). CDR3 size: 14 residues. The CDR3 loop is CASSLQVFADTQYF. CDR3 nucleotides: TGTGCCAGCAGTTTACAGGTTTTTGCAGATACGCAGTATTTT.

The V gene is TRBV25-1, the J gene TRBJ1-1, with D possibly being TRBD1 (5 bases). The CDR3 totals 18 residues. Germline V CDR1 and CDR2: MGHDK, SYGVNS. V lost 3 bases and J 3 bases, leaving 23 bases between the germline ends. CDR3 loop: CASSEPSGGARRYTEAFF. The CDR3 DNA follows: TGTGCCAGCAGTGAGCCTTCCGGAGGGGCGAGGAGGTACACTGAAGCTTTCTTT.

The V gene is TRBV28, the J gene TRBJ1-2; weak D call: TRBD1 (6 bases). The V and J ends lost 6 bases and 8 bases respectively, with 10 bases between them. The CDR3 totals 11 residues. In germline, CDR1 is MDHEN, CDR2 SYDVKM. The CDR3 DNA sequence: TGTGCCAGCAGAGACCAGGGGGGCTACACCTTC. Encoded protein: CASRDQGGYTF.

The rearrangement links TRBV27 to TRBJ1-2; D is uncertain. Trimming removed 0 bases from V and 4 bases from J, with 9 bases in between. Looked up from germline, CDR1 is MNHEY and CDR2 is SMNVEV (reference sequence). The CDR3 sequence is 14 residues long. The CDR3 loop is CASSLSHPSYGYTF. CDR3 nucleotide sequence: TGTGCCAGCAGTTTATCCCACCCCTCCTATGGCTACACCTTC.